What follows are 17 T cell receptor beta chains derived from one specimen sequenced in a study of response to subunit inactivated influenza vaccine. TCRdb re-called the RT-PCR reads through MiXCR, storing one row per CDR3 protein. Among around 650,000 distinct CDR3 sequences listed, around 16% were seen once. This specimen consisted of PBMCs from blood, obtained roughly 12 days after vaccination. All receptors derive from a man aged 50 to 59 who received an inactivated influenza vaccine.

Only one count was recorded for this clonotype. The chain employs TRBV5-1 and TRBJ2-1; TRBD2 agrees at 9 bases. The CDR3 spans 15 residues. Germline CDR1 and CDR2: SGHRS and YFSETQ. J gave up 7 bases and V 2 bases, and 7 bases lay outside the gene matches. The CDR3 here is CASSFSGGTGNEQFF. CDR3 bases: TGCGCCAGCAGCTTTAGCGGGGGCACCGGAAATGAGCAGTTCTTC.

Here the CDR3 DNA reads TGTGCCAGCAGCGTACTGGGGGGCTCGAATGAGCAGTTCTTC. Protein product: CASSVLGGSNEQFF. J is TRBJ2-1 and V is TRBV5-5, with D perhaps given as TRBD1 or TRBD2 (6 bases each). CDR3 length: 14 residues. CDR1 is SGHKS, CDR2 YYEKEE, per germline (reference sequence). Trimming removed 4 bases at V and 7 bases at J, with 15 bases between.

This clonotype was counted ten times or more. The CDR3 here is CASREQGGRMNYEQYF. In DNA form, the CDR3 reads TGTGCCAGCCGGGAACAGGGGGGAAGAATGAACTACGAGCAGTACTTC. The rearrangement joins TRBV7-2 to TRBJ2-7; 8 bases are shared with TRBD1. The length of the CDR3 is 16 residues. The V gene end was trimmed by 8 bases and the J gene end by 3 bases; junction bases not matched to a gene: 15. CDR1 SGHTA and CDR2 FQGNSA come from the germline V gene.

The chain carries TRBV20-1 and TRBJ2-7; 10 nucleotides agree with TRBD1. After removal of 4 bases from V and 7 bases from J, the junction contained 13 bases not matched to a gene. Germline assignment: CDR1 DFQATT and CDR2 SNEGSKA (reference sequence). The CDR3 consists of 15 residues. This chain's CDR3 is CSATQTGGTDLEQYF. In nucleotides, the CDR3 is TGCAGTGCTACCCAGACAGGGGGCACCGATCTTGAGCAGTACTTC.

In this sample, this clonotype turned up many times. The chain has TRBV7-9 and TRBJ1-5, with unresolved D. Germline V CDR1 and CDR2: SEHNR, FQNEAQ (reference sequence). The V and J ends lost 3 bases and 6 bases respectively, with 6 bases between them. This CDR3 comprises 12 residues. The CDR3 DNA reads as TGTGCCAGCAGCTTGTGGGGTCAGCCCCAGCATTTT. Residues: CASSLWGQPQHF.

The CDR3 region is CASQMLSGNTIYF. The CDR3 coding sequence is TGTGCCAGCCAGATGCTCTCTGGAAACACCATATATTTT. The V and J genes are TRBV12-3 or TRBV12-4 and TRBJ1-3; D unclear. Trimming took 8 bases from V and 0 from J, leaving 8 bases between them. The CDR3 is made up of 13 amino acids.

This clonotype turned up a few times. The chain couples TRBV20-1 to TRBJ1-1; D is possibly TRBD1 (6 bases). The CDR3 has 14 amino acids. V lost 2 bases and J 1 base, leaving 11 bases between the germline ends. The germline CDR1 and CDR2 sequences are DFQATT and SNEGSKA (reference sequence). The CDR3 loop reads CSARWGAPNTEAFF. In nucleotides, the CDR3 is TGCAGTGCTAGATGGGGGGCCCCGAACACTGAAGCTTTCTTT.

This clonotype showed up just a few times. The gene calls are TRBV5-8 and TRBJ2-3; unclear D gene. Per the germline V gene, CDR1 is SGHTS and CDR2 is YDEGEE. This CDR3 is 15 amino acids long. Deletions cut 1 base from V and 0 bases from J, with 9 bases between. The CDR3 sequence: CASSLFQLSTDTQYF. The CDR3 DNA sequence: TGTGCCAGCAGCTTGTTCCAGCTGAGCACAGATACGCAGTATTTT. Combining the CDR3 with reference TRBV5-8 and TRBJ2-3 gives the whole variable domain EAGVTQSPTHLIKTRGQQATLRCSPISGHTSVYWYQQALGLGLQFLLWYDEGEERNRGNFPPRFSGRQFPNYSSELNVNALELEDSALYLCASSLFQLSTDTQYFGPGTRLTVL.

This clonotype was seen a few times. V is TRBV7-2 and J is TRBJ2-7, with D uncertain. Germline CDR1 and CDR2: SGHTA and FQGNSA. Trimming removed 3 bases from V and 0 bases from J, with 9 bases in between. CDR3 length: 14 amino acids. CDR3 residues: CASSLLLDSYEQYF. Here the CDR3 DNA reads TGTGCCAGCAGCTTGTTATTAGACTCCTACGAGCAGTACTTC.

This clonotype was recorded a few times. J is TRBJ1-2 and V is TRBV5-1, with TRBD1 as a possible D gene (5 bases). The V gene's germline CDR1 is SGHRS and CDR2 YFSETQ. Trimming left V 0 bases short and J 8 bases short, with 20 bases between. The CDR3 is made up of 16 amino acids. The CDR3 DNA reads as TGCGCCAGCAGCTTGGAAGCAAGCACAGGAGCACGAGGCTACACCTTC. Amino acids: CASSLEASTGARGYTF.

This rearrangement joins TRBV11-2 to TRBJ2-1; no definite D call. The CDR3 covers 14 residues. Germline values: CDR1 SGHAT, CDR2 FQNNGV. Trimming cost V 5 bases and J 4 bases, with 12 bases left between them. The DNA for the CDR3 is TGTGCCAGCAGCGACCGGGTGGTTTACAATGAGCAGTTCTTC. Residues: CASSDRVVYNEQFF.

The CDR3: CASSLGVRTGETQYF. Written as DNA, the CDR3 is TGTGCCAGCAGTCTAGGGGTCCGGACGGGAGAGACCCAGTACTTC. The J gene is TRBJ2-5, the V gene TRBV12-3 or TRBV12-4, with a tentative D call TRBD1 (5 bases). This CDR3 has 15 residues. Trimming shortened V by 5 bases and J by 4 bases, and 17 bases separated the two germline ends.

There are a few counts of this clonotype. The chain couples TRBV20-1 to TRBJ2-7, with 10 bases that match TRBD2. V shed 3 bases, J shed 1 base, and the junction held 6 bases outside the gene matches. This CDR3 spans 15 amino acids. Germline V gene sequence: CDR1 DFQATT, CDR2 SNEGSKA (reference sequence). The CDR3 sequence is CSASSWTSGSYEQYF. CDR3 nucleotide sequence: TGCAGTGCTAGCTCCTGGACTAGCGGATCCTACGAGCAGTACTTC.

This clonotype was seen at least ten times. The gene calls are TRBV27 and TRBJ2-7, with unresolved D. The CDR3 has 12 amino acids. The germline V gene has CDR1 MNHEY and CDR2 SMNVEV (reference sequence). Trimming removed 5 bases at V and 7 bases at J, with 12 bases between. CDR3 residues: CASSTNLREQYF. DNA for the CDR3: TGTGCCAGCAGTACCAACCTACGAGAGCAGTACTTC.

The chain recombines TRBV6-2 or TRBV6-3 with TRBJ2-7, with TRBD2 matching over 7 bases. CDR1 is MNHEY, CDR2 SVGEGT, per germline. The CDR3 runs to 15 residues. Losses at the gene ends were 2 bases for V and 3 bases for J; bases not matched to a gene: 7. CDR3 nucleotides: TGTGCCAGCAGTTACGGGACTATCCACTTCTACGAGCAGTACTTC. This gives the protein CASSYGTIHFYEQYF.

This rearrangement joins TRBV4-2 to TRBJ1-6; no reliable D call. CDR1 is LGHNA, CDR2 YNFKEQ, per germline. This CDR3 has 18 amino acids. Trimming removed 7 bases at V and 0 bases at J, with 19 bases between. As DNA, the CDR3 is TGTGCCAGCACTACAAGGGAGCGTTCGGGCTCCTATAATTCACCCCTCCACTTT. This encodes CASTTRERSGSYNSPLHF.

The chain is built from TRBV20-1 and TRBJ2-1; the match to TRBD2 covers 8 bases. The CDR3 sequence is 14 residues long. V trimming: 3 bases; J trimming: 10 bases; junction bases outside the gene matches: 11. Germline V lookup: CDR1 DFQATT, CDR2 SNEGSKA (reference sequence). CDR3 in amino acids: CSASGGGGGIEQFF. For the CDR3, the DNA is TGCAGTGCTAGCGGGGGGGGCGGTGGAATAGAGCAGTTCTTC.